The clone carrying this T cell receptor beta chain was found once. Clones were sequenced by immunoSEQ multiplex PCR, and TCRdb holds only the in-frame ones, with some missing. The profile shows about 160,000 clones, over 90% of them singletons. These data are taken from a study of control samples from healthy donors and cancer patients. There are 13 residues in the CDR3. Trimming took off 5 bases at V and 1 base at J, with 8 bases between the two ends. Germline V gene data show CDR1 as SGHDT and CDR2 as YYEEEE. V usage is TRBV5-6 and J usage is TRBJ2-3, with a tentative D call TRBD2 (5 bases). The receptor was isolated from a woman aged 25 to 45 in good health. The sequenced sample was blood. CDR3 region: CASSYSGTDTQYF. The CDR3 nucleotides are TGTGCCAGCAGTTATAGCGGCACAGATACGCAGTATTTT.